The clone carrying this TCR beta chain was found once. Its target is not known. A read error may explain this, as a much larger clone is one base away. The CDR3 contains 14 residues. Trimming took 8 bases from V and 9 from J, leaving 20 bases between them. Per germline, CDR1 MNHEY and CDR2 SMNVEV (reference sequence). The sample originates from a study of molecular identifiers for immune sequencing clone quantification. Study-wide points: In naive cells, clones above 20 RNA copies held under 1% of molecules, whereas in effector cells they held over 98%.

TCRdb fed the PCR reads into MiXCR, producing one record per CDR3 protein. This sample has 70,000 to 95,000 distinct CDR3 sequences, with over 15% found just once. The specimen sequenced was naive CD8+ T cells from blood, with Jurkat cell RNA spiked in. Subset described: FACS-sorted CD8+CD4-CCR7+CD45RA+ naive T cells. This TCR was recovered from a human donor in good health. Some libraries in this study had Jurkat cell RNA spiked in. The genes are TRBV27 and TRBJ2-4; D perhaps matches TRBD1 (6 bases). CDR3: CASGSGPAGVIQYF. Here the CDR3 DNA reads TGTGCCAGCGGTTCGGGACCGGCAGGGGTCATTCAGTACTTC.